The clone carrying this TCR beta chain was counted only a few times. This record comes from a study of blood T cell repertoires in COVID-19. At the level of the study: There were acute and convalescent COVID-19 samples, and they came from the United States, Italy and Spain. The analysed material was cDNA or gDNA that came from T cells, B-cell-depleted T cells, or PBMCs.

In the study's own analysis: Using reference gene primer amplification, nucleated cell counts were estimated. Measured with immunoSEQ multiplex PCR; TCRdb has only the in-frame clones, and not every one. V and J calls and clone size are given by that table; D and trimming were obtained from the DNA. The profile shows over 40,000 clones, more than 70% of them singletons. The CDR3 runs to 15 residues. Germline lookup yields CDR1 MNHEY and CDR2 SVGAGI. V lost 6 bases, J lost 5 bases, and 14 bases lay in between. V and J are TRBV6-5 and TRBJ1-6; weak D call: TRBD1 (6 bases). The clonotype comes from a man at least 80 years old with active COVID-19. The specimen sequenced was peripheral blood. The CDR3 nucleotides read TGTGCCAGCAGCCGCAGGACAGATGATAATTCACCCCTCCACTTT. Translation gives CASSRRTDDNSPLHF.